Shown below are 23 T cell receptor beta chains from a single sample sequenced in a study of cytotoxic CD8 clonotypes in ibrutinib-treated CLL. Data came from immunoSEQ multiplex PCR; TCRdb stores just in-frame clones and leaves some out. The sample includes some 290,000 clones, 80% of them seen just once. Sequenced material: PBMCs, taken before ibrutinib treatment. The receptors stem from a human donor with chronic lymphocytic leukemia.

The CDR3: CASRTHRNNQPQHF. The CDR3 coding sequence is TGTGCCAGTAGGACCCACAGAAACAATCAGCCCCAGCATTTT. The chain recombines TRBV19 with TRBJ1-5; D unresolved. The length of the CDR3 is 14 residues. In germline, CDR1 is LNHDA, CDR2 SQIVND (reference sequence). V was trimmed by 6 bases and J by 3 bases, leaving 12 bases between them.

This chain joins TRBV7-2 and TRBJ1-2; 7 nucleotides line up with TRBD1. The CDR3 length is 13 residues. Germline trimming cut 5 bases from V and 6 bases from J; bases unmatched to any gene: 6. Germline CDR1 reads SGHTA; CDR2 reads FQGNSA. The DNA of the CDR3 is TGTGCCAGCAGCCCCCCAGACAGGGATGGCTACACCTTC. As protein: CASSPPDRDGYTF. Full variable domain (rest looked up from reference TRBV7-2 and TRBJ1-2): GAGVSQSPSNKVTEKGKDVELRCDPISGHTALYWYRQSLGQGLEFLIYFQGNSAPDKSGLPSDRFSAERTGGSVSTLTIQRTQQEDSAVYLCASSPPDRDGYTFGSGTRLTVV.

V and J are TRBV28 and TRBJ1-2; a possible D gene is TRBD1 (5 bases). Trimming cost V 0 bases and J 7 bases, with 6 bases left between them. CDR3 length: 12 amino acids. Per the germline V gene, CDR1 is MDHEN and CDR2 is SYDVKM. The CDR3: CASSLWGPGYTF. CDR3 coding DNA: TGTGCCAGCAGTTTATGGGGGCCTGGCTACACCTTC.

The J gene is TRBJ2-7, the V gene TRBV12-5, with no clear D. This CDR3 contains 17 residues. The V end was cut by 4 bases, the J end by 1 base, with 20 bases between. Germline V lookup: CDR1 LGHNT, CDR2 FRNRAP. CDR3 coding DNA: TGTGCTAGTGGTTCCCTTTATTTAGGGTCTGGATCCTACGAGCAGTACTTC. It specifies CASGSLYLGSGSYEQYF.

This clone was observed a few times. This chain links TRBV7-9 with TRBJ1-5; unclear D gene. The CDR3 extends over 13 amino acids. CDR1 and CDR2 (germline): SEHNR, FQNEAQ (reference sequence). The V end was cut by 2 bases, the J end by 7 bases, with 9 bases between. CDR3 region: CASSLTVGQPQHF. In DNA form, the CDR3 reads TGTGCCAGCAGCTTAACGGTCGGACAGCCCCAGCATTTT.

This sequence joins TRBV6-5 and TRBJ1-5; D uncertain. Trimming stripped 6 bases from V and 5 bases from J, with 5 bases between. CDR1 and CDR2 from the germline V gene are MNHEY and SVGAGI. This CDR3 contains 11 residues. The DNA of the CDR3 is TGTGCCAGCAGGGGAGATCAGCCCCAGCATTTT. It codes for CASRGDQPQHF.

This clone was observed a few times. CDR3 sequence reads: CASSNPPGQNTDTQYF. CDR3 DNA sequence: TGTGCCAGCAGTAACCCCCCGGGACAGAACACAGATACGCAGTATTTT. This sequence joins TRBV2 and TRBJ2-3; 7 bases line up with TRBD1. The CDR3 loop spans 16 amino acids. The V gene end was trimmed by 5 bases and the J gene end by 2 bases; junction bases not matched to a gene: 10. CDR1 is SNHLY, CDR2 FYNNEI, per germline. Variable domain in full (rest from reference TRBV2 and TRBJ2-3): EPEVTQTPSHQVTQMGQEVILRCVPISNHLYFYWYRQILGQKVEFLVSFYNNEISEKSEIFDDQFSVERPDGSNFTLKIRSTKLEDSAMYFCASSNPPGQNTDTQYFGPGTRLTVL.

This chain uses TRBV6-4 with TRBJ2-7; D is ambiguous. The CDR3 sequence is 13 residues long. Trimming removed 5 bases from V and 0 bases from J, with 8 bases in between. CDR1 and CDR2 (germline): MRHNA, SNTAGT. The CDR3 is CASSPGPSYEQYF. CDR3 nucleotide sequence: TGTGCCAGCAGTCCCGGGCCCTCCTACGAGCAGTACTTC.

This sequence joins TRBV19 and TRBJ1-2; 8 bases align to TRBD1. Germline V lookup: CDR1 LNHDA, CDR2 SQIVND (reference sequence). V gave up 0 bases and J gave up 7 bases; unmatched junction bases: 7. The CDR3 sequence is 15 residues long. The CDR3 loop reads CASSIDRTGGRGYTF. The CDR3 coding sequence is TGTGCCAGTAGTATAGATCGTACAGGGGGTCGTGGCTACACCTTC.

The chain couples TRBV15 to TRBJ2-7; D possibly corresponds to TRBD2 (6 bases). This CDR3 comprises 15 residues. Deletions cut 9 bases from V and 0 bases from J, with 18 bases between. Germline V gene sequence: CDR1 LNHNV, CDR2 YYDKDF (reference sequence). The CDR3: CATRPLAGNSYEQYF. CDR3 DNA: TGTGCCACACGGCCTTTGGCGGGGAACTCCTACGAGCAGTACTTC.

Written as DNA, the CDR3 is TGTGCCAGCAGCTTATCGGGACTCTACTCCTACGAGCAGTACTTC. It specifies CASSLSGLYSYEQYF. The chain recombines TRBV7-9 with TRBJ2-7; TRBD2 is a possible D gene (6 bases). The CDR3 is made up of 15 amino acids. With 2 bases removed from V and 0 bases from J, the gap between germline ends came to 11 bases. In germline, CDR1 is SEHNR, CDR2 FQNEAQ (reference sequence).

The J gene is TRBJ2-7, the V gene TRBV7-8; D is ambiguous. V was trimmed by 2 bases and J by 1 base, leaving 15 bases between them. The CDR3 has 16 residues. The germline CDR1 and CDR2 sequences are SGHVS and FQNEAQ. The CDR3 nucleotides read TGTGCCAGCAGCTTAAAAGCGACTTCCCGATCCTACGAGCAGTACTTC. Its protein is CASSLKATSRSYEQYF.

This rearrangement joins TRBV5-4 to TRBJ2-7, with D possibly being TRBD1 (6 bases). Germline V gene lookup returns CDR1 SGHNT and CDR2 YYREEE (reference sequence). The CDR3 runs to 14 residues. V was pared by 3 bases and J by 2 bases, with 12 bases between. In DNA, the CDR3 is TGTGCCAGCAGCTCCCGACAGGCGACCTACGAGCAGTACTTC. Protein product: CASSSRQATYEQYF. Full variable domain (rest looked up from reference TRBV5-4 and TRBJ2-7): ETGVTQSPTHLIKTRGQQVTLRCSSQSGHNTVSWYQQALGQGPQFIFQYYREEENGRGNFPPRFSGLQFPNYSSELNVNALELDDSALYLCASSSRQATYEQYFGPGTRLTVT.

This clone was seen only once. The J gene is TRBJ1-2, the V gene TRBV7-2, with D unresolved. The CDR3 is 12 amino acids. Germline CDR1 reads SGHTA; CDR2 reads FQGNSA. V was shortened by 4 bases and J by 10 bases, with 13 bases between the two germline ends. CDR3 coding DNA: TGTGCCAGCAGCTCGGAAAGTGGGGTCTACACCTTC. This encodes CASSSESGVYTF.

The chain recombines TRBV7-9 with TRBJ1-4; D unresolved. The CDR3 is 15 amino acids. CDR1 and CDR2 from the germline V gene are SEHNR and FQNEAQ (reference sequence). V lost 4 bases to trimming and J lost 7 bases, with 16 bases between them. The CDR3 region is CASSSSDLVSEKLFF. The CDR3 coding sequence is TGTGCCAGCAGCTCCTCCGACTTGGTTTCTGAAAAACTGTTTTTT.

This clone has only one observation. The rearrangement links TRBV28 to TRBJ1-5; D unclear. V lost 2 bases and J 5 bases, leaving 4 bases between the germline ends. CDR3 length: 12 amino acids. The germline V gene has CDR1 MDHEN and CDR2 SYDVKM. CDR3 protein: CASSLVDQPQHF. CDR3 sequence (DNA): TGTGCCAGCAGTTTAGTCGATCAGCCCCAGCATTTT.

The genes are TRBV30 and TRBJ2-5; D ambiguous. Germline CDR1 reads GTSNPN; CDR2 reads SVGIG (reference sequence). V was shortened by 5 bases and J by 0 bases, with 22 bases between the two germline ends. This CDR3 is built from 17 residues. The CDR3 DNA reads as TGTGCCTGGGAGCGAAGTAGGACCAGAGGCTACCAAGAGACCCAGTACTTC. Encoded protein: CAWERSRTRGYQETQYF.

In regard to this clone: At one end, the junction sequence differs from germline, possibly due to a read error. The V and J genes are TRBV5-4 and TRBJ2-3; D is unresolved. Germline-derived CDR1 and CDR2 are SGHNT and YYREEE (reference sequence). The CDR3 length is 12 residues. CDR3 coding DNA: TGTGCCAGCAGCTTGGCCGTTGGACGAAGGGATTTT. It specifies CASSLAVGRRDF.

The chain is built from TRBV6-5 and TRBJ2-2; 8 bases match TRBD1. This CDR3 has 15 residues. V was pared by 2 bases and J by 7 bases, with 6 bases of the junction left unmatched. Germline loops: CDR1 MNHEY, CDR2 SVGAGI. CDR3 region: CASSYTDRASGELFF. DNA for the CDR3: TGTGCCAGCAGTTACACGGACAGGGCGAGCGGGGAGCTGTTTTTT.

The chain recombines TRBV5-6 with TRBJ2-3; TRBD2 matches 9 bases. Germline V gene data show CDR1 as SGHDT and CDR2 as YYEEEE. The V gene end was trimmed by 1 base and the J gene end by 0 bases; junction bases not matched to a gene: 0. The CDR3 runs 15 residues. CDR3 sequence reads: CASSLTSGSTDTQYF. CDR3 bases: TGTGCCAGCAGCTTGACTAGCGGGAGCACAGATACGCAGTATTTT.

The chain couples TRBV15 to TRBJ2-2; 8 bases match TRBD1. The V segment lost 8 bases and the J segment 6 bases; nucleotides outside the gene matches: 5. The CDR3 extends over 13 amino acids. Germline V CDR1 and CDR2: LNHNV, YYDKDF (reference sequence). CDR3 protein: CATAGGYAGELFF. CDR3 nucleotides: TGTGCCACCGCAGGGGGCTACGCCGGGGAGCTGTTTTTT.

This rearrangement joins TRBV5-1 to TRBJ2-2; D is unclear. Trimming removed 5 bases at V and 0 bases at J, with 8 bases between. This CDR3 is built from 14 residues. Germline V gene lookup returns CDR1 SGHRS and CDR2 YFSETQ. CDR3 amino acids: CASSNDPNTGELFF. The CDR3 nucleotides read TGCGCCAGCAGTAATGACCCGAACACCGGGGAGCTGTTTTTT.

This chain links TRBV2 with TRBJ1-5, with D maybe TRBD1 (6 bases). The CDR3 totals 14 residues. Trimming took off 3 bases at V and 6 bases at J, with 12 bases between the two ends. Germline V gene data show CDR1 as SNHLY and CDR2 as FYNNEI. CDR3 DNA: TGTGCCAGCAGTGACCGGACAGAGGTTCAGCCCCAGCATTTT. Protein sequence: CASSDRTEVQPQHF.